This entry lists 27 T cell receptor beta chains sequenced from one sample in a study of a mutant IDH1 vaccine in newly diagnosed glioma. Measured with immunoSEQ multiplex PCR; TCRdb has only the in-frame clones, and not every one. The sample lists approximately 26,000 clones, roughly 80% seen once, with 7.2% in the top ten. Time point of the sample: week 5, during vaccination. The study gave 300 ug of mutant IDH1 20-mer peptide per vaccine dose, with topical imiquimod. Their target antigens are unknown. The input for sequencing was PBMCs, taken from a glioma patient whose treatment included an IDH1 peptide vaccine. These receptors were obtained from a man in his forties with glioma. Some clones in this sample may be carry-over from other donors' samples.

The chain employs TRBV27 and TRBJ1-2, with D possibly matching TRBD1 (5 bases). Trimming shortened V by 4 bases and J by 7 bases, and 19 bases separated the two germline ends. The germline CDR1 and CDR2 sequences are MNHEY and SMNVEV (reference sequence). This CDR3 region has 15 residues. In nucleotides, the CDR3 is TGTGCCAGCAGTTCAGGGATCTCCATACCCCCTGGCTACACCTTC. It translates to CASSSGISIPPGYTF.

This clone was picked up one time. At one end, the junction sequence differs from germline, possibly due to a read error. The CDR3 is CASSSRGGGPESRF. CDR3 DNA: TGTGCCAGCAGCTCCCGGGGTGGGGGCCCCGAGAGTAGATTC. The chain has TRBV7-2 and TRBJ2-7, with a possible D match to TRBD1 (6 bases). Germline V gene sequence: CDR1 SGHTA, CDR2 FQGNSA. This CDR3 is built from 14 residues. The full variable domain, its missing parts supplied by reference TRBV7-2 and TRBJ2-7, is GAGVSQSPSNKVTEKGKDVELRCDPISGHTALYWYRQSLGQGLEFLIYFQGNSAPDKSGLPSDRFSAERTGGSVSTLTIQRTQQEDSAVYLCASSSRGGGPESRFGPGTRLTVT.

This clone has just one count. The CDR3 DNA sequence: TGTGCCAGCAGCTTTGGGCTCAGCAATCAGCCCCAGCATTTT. As protein: CASSFGLSNQPQHF. The chain combines TRBV5-6 with TRBJ1-5; D gene uncertain. Looked up from germline, CDR1 is SGHDT and CDR2 is YYEEEE. The CDR3 runs to 14 residues. The V end was cut by 2 bases, the J end by 1 base, with 7 bases between.

The gene calls are TRBV6-5 and TRBJ2-6; the match to TRBD2 covers 9 bases. CDR1 and CDR2 (germline): MNHEY, SVGAGI. V lost 3 bases to trimming and J lost 0 bases; unmatched junction nucleotides: 0. CDR3 length: 16 amino acids. In nucleotides, the CDR3 is TGTGCCAGCAGTTATAGCGGGGGCTCTGGGGCCAACGTCCTGACTTTC. This sequence encodes CASSYSGGSGANVLTF.

The gene calls are TRBV11-3 and TRBJ2-5; no definite D call. The CDR3 consists of 13 residues. Germline-derived CDR1 and CDR2 are SGHNT and YENEEA. The germline V and J ends were trimmed by 3 bases and 3 bases, with 8 bases remaining between them. The CDR3 reads CASSLGRKETQYF. The CDR3 DNA reads TGTGCCAGCAGCTTGGGCAGAAAAGAGACCCAGTACTTC.

The chain employs TRBV6-1 and TRBJ1-5, with TRBD1 matching 10 bases. V lost 3 bases, J lost 7 bases, and 6 bases stayed unmatched. This CDR3 has 15 amino acids. Germline V gene lookup returns CDR1 MNHNS and CDR2 SASEGT. The DNA of the CDR3 is TGTGCCAGCAGTGAGACGACAGGGGGCGTGCAGCCCCAGCATTTT. Amino acid sequence: CASSETTGGVQPQHF.

The rearrangement links TRBV5-5 to TRBJ1-5, with D uncertain. Germline V lookup: CDR1 SGHKS, CDR2 YYEKEE (reference sequence). The CDR3 sequence is 14 residues long. The V gene lost 0 bases and the J gene lost 4 bases, with 8 bases spanning the gap. The CDR3 protein is CASSLDAVNQPQHF. CDR3 in DNA: TGTGCCAGCAGCTTGGATGCAGTTAATCAGCCCCAGCATTTT.

This chain connects TRBV4-1 to TRBJ2-1; D might be TRBD1 or TRBD2, each matching 6 bases. Germline CDR1 and CDR2: MGHRA and YSYEKL. V was clipped by 4 bases and J by 0 bases, with 25 bases between them. This CDR3 is 20 amino acids long. Here the CDR3 reads CASSPLLGGASTSSYNEQFF. DNA of the CDR3: TGCGCCAGCAGCCCTCTTTTGGGGGGCGCCTCAACCAGCTCCTACAATGAGCAGTTCTTC.

This clone is a singleton in its sample. V gene TRBV7-2 combines with J gene TRBJ1-4; 8 bases match TRBD1. The trim removed 3 bases at V and 2 bases at J, leaving 2 bases unmatched. Germline CDR1 SGHTA, CDR2 FQGNSA. The CDR3 has 15 residues. As DNA, the CDR3 is TGTGCCAGCAGCTTGGACAGGGTTACTAATGAAAAACTGTTTTTT. This codes for CASSLDRVTNEKLFF.

This chain links TRBV5-1 with TRBJ2-2; D may match TRBD1 or TRBD2 (5 bases each). The germline V gene encodes CDR1 SGHRS and CDR2 YFSETQ. V lost 7 bases, J lost 1 base, and 17 bases lay in between. This CDR3 has 16 amino acids. Here the CDR3 reads CASPEPGTLNTGELFF. CDR3 sequence (DNA): TGCGCCAGCCCTGAGCCTGGGACCTTGAACACCGGGGAGCTGTTTTTT.

This chain uses TRBV16 with TRBJ2-6; D is undetermined. Germline values: CDR1 KGHSY, CDR2 FQNENV. The V end was cut by 2 bases, the J end by 0 bases, with 5 bases between. The CDR3 is 15 residues long. The CDR3 protein is CASSQESSGANVLTF. The CDR3 DNA sequence: TGTGCCAGCAGCCAAGAAAGCTCTGGGGCCAACGTCCTGACTTTC.

The rearrangement uses TRBV29-1 and TRBJ2-7, with TRBD1 as a possible D gene (5 bases). The ends were cut back, 2 bases at V and 4 bases at J, with 18 bases in the middle. The CDR3 is 15 residues long. In germline, CDR1 is SQVTM, CDR2 ANQGSEA. As DNA, the CDR3 is TGCAGCGTTGAATCGGTAGGGGCGGAAAAGTACGAGCAGTACTTC. Its protein is CSVESVGAEKYEQYF.

This clone was detected a few times. This chain joins TRBV6-8 and TRBJ1-1, with 8 positions matching TRBD1. Germline CDR1 and CDR2: MNHGY and SAAAGT. Trimming cost V 6 bases and J 1 base; bases outside gene matches: 7. This CDR3 spans 15 amino acids. In DNA, the CDR3 is TGTGCCAGCAGGGGCCCGGGACAGGAGAACACTGAAGCTTTCTTT. This gives the protein CASRGPGQENTEAFF.

This chain uses TRBV7-2 with TRBJ1-2; perhaps TRBD1 as D (5 bases). Germline CDR1 is SGHTA and CDR2 is FQGNSA. With 1 base removed from V and 4 bases from J, the gap between germline ends came to 13 bases. The length of the CDR3 is 15 residues. The CDR3 here is CASSLEAGRSYGYTF. CDR3 DNA sequence: TGTGCCAGCAGCTTAGAAGCGGGACGGAGCTATGGCTACACCTTC.

The chain uses TRBV10-2 and TRBJ2-5; D is undetermined. V lost 8 bases, J lost 7 bases, and 8 bases lay in between. CDR1 and CDR2 (germline): WSHSY, SAAADI. This CDR3 has 10 amino acids. CDR3 in amino acids: CASGRGTQYF. In nucleotides, the CDR3 is TGCGCCAGCGGCCGCGGGACCCAGTACTTC.

This clone is a singleton in its sample. The rearrangement uses TRBV5-1 and TRBJ1-3; TRBD1 might be the D (6 bases). Trimming removed 0 bases from V and 1 base from J, with 8 bases in between. Germline assignment: CDR1 SGHRS and CDR2 YFSETQ. The CDR3 is made up of 15 amino acids. The CDR3 DNA is TGCGCCAGCAGCTTGGCAGGGGCATCTGGAAACACCATATATTTT. Residues: CASSLAGASGNTIYF.

The gene calls are TRBV18 and TRBJ2-1, with TRBD2 as a possible D gene (6 bases). The CDR3 extends over 16 amino acids. Germline CDR1 is KGHSH and CDR2 is LQKENI. Trimming took 5 bases from V and 7 from J, leaving 21 bases between them. The CDR3 spells CASSTRVAGRANEQFF. DNA for the CDR3: TGTGCCAGCTCAACAAGGGTGGCGGGGCGTGCAAATGAGCAGTTCTTC.

This rearrangement joins TRBV5-1 to TRBJ1-6; TRBD1 might be the D (6 bases). V lost 4 bases and J 5 bases, leaving 13 bases between the germline ends. The CDR3 sequence is 15 residues long. The germline V gene has CDR1 SGHRS and CDR2 YFSETQ. The CDR3 reads CASSIGQTDNSPLHF. The CDR3 region has the DNA TGCGCCAGCAGCATCGGACAGACCGATAATTCACCCCTCCACTTT.

This chain uses TRBV7-9 with TRBJ2-7; D unclear. The CDR3 contains 13 residues. Germline values: CDR1 SEHNR, CDR2 FQNEAQ (reference sequence). V lost 2 bases and J lost 2, with 7 bases in between. The CDR3 region is CASSLFPPYEQYF. As DNA, the CDR3 is TGTGCCAGCAGCTTATTCCCGCCCTACGAGCAGTACTTC.

The rearrangement joins TRBV4-3 to TRBJ1-5; a weak D match, TRBD1 (6 bases). In germline, CDR1 is LGHNA, CDR2 YSLEER. Trimming pared 0 bases from V and 3 bases from J, leaving 15 bases between. This CDR3 is built from 17 residues. For the CDR3, the DNA is TGCGCCAGCAGCCAAGAGAGGGGGGGATCGCTCAATCAGCCCCAGCATTTT. It encodes CASSQERGGSLNQPQHF.

The V call is TRBV6-1, the J call TRBJ1-5; TRBD1 matches 8 bases. Trimming cost V 2 bases and J 2 bases; bases outside gene matches: 2. This CDR3 is built from 15 residues. Germline CDR1 MNHNS, CDR2 SASEGT. This CDR3 reads CASSEQTGGNQPQHF. As DNA, the CDR3 is TGTGCCAGCAGTGAACAGACAGGGGGCAATCAGCCCCAGCATTTT.

There are a few counts of this clone. J is TRBJ2-4 and V is TRBV10-3, with D maybe TRBD1 (6 bases). The CDR3 contains 14 residues. In germline, CDR1 is ENHRY, CDR2 SYGVKD. Trimming shortened V by 7 bases and J by 0 bases, and 10 bases separated the two germline ends. CDR3: CAITGQLAKNIQYF. The DNA for the CDR3 is TGTGCCATCACCGGACAGTTAGCCAAAAACATTCAGTACTTC.

The V call is TRBV7-2, the J call TRBJ1-4; D not resolved. Trimming left V 1 base short and J 1 base short, with 16 bases between. Germline lookup yields CDR1 SGHTA and CDR2 FQGNSA. The CDR3 has 18 amino acids. As DNA, the CDR3 is TGTGCCAGCAGCTTAGGGGTGGGAGGGATAAAAACTAATGAAAAACTGTTTTTT. Its protein product is CASSLGVGGIKTNEKLFF.

The CDR3 nucleotides are TGTGCCAGTAGCCCCCAGGGGGAGGACTATGGCTACACCTTC. The encoded protein is CASSPQGEDYGYTF. The chain couples TRBV19 to TRBJ1-2; 7 bases fit TRBD1. V was clipped by 6 bases and J by 3 bases; unmatched bases: 7. CDR3 length: 14 residues. The V gene's germline CDR1 is LNHDA and CDR2 SQIVND (reference sequence).

This chain links TRBV30 with TRBJ1-1; D possibly corresponds to TRBD1 (5 bases). CDR3 length: 16 residues. Germline CDR1 GTSNPN, CDR2 SVGIG (reference sequence). The V end lost 0 bases, the J end lost 7 bases, and 21 bases lay between the germline ends. The CDR3 DNA sequence: TGTGCCTGGAGTGTACTGGCAGGGATGGATATGCATGAAGCTTTCTTT. It codes for CAWSVLAGMDMHEAFF.

CDR3 in DNA: TGTGCCAGCAGCCTTTGGGGGAGGGGGATGAACACTGAAGCTTTCTTT. Protein sequence: CASSLWGRGMNTEAFF. This chain links TRBV14 with TRBJ1-1; tentative D call: TRBD1 (6 bases). Trimming cost V 4 bases and J 0 bases, with 15 bases left between them. From germline, CDR1 is SGHDN and CDR2 FVKESK. CDR3 length: 16 residues.

A few counts support this clone. The chain is built from TRBV7-2 and TRBJ1-2, with TRBD1 as a possible D gene (5 bases). The CDR3 extends over 14 amino acids. The V end was cut by 0 bases, the J end by 8 bases, with 13 bases between. Germline values: CDR1 SGHTA, CDR2 FQGNSA. This chain's CDR3 is CASSLAAGTSGYTF. Here the CDR3 DNA reads TGTGCCAGCAGCTTAGCGGCAGGGACCTCGGGCTACACCTTC.